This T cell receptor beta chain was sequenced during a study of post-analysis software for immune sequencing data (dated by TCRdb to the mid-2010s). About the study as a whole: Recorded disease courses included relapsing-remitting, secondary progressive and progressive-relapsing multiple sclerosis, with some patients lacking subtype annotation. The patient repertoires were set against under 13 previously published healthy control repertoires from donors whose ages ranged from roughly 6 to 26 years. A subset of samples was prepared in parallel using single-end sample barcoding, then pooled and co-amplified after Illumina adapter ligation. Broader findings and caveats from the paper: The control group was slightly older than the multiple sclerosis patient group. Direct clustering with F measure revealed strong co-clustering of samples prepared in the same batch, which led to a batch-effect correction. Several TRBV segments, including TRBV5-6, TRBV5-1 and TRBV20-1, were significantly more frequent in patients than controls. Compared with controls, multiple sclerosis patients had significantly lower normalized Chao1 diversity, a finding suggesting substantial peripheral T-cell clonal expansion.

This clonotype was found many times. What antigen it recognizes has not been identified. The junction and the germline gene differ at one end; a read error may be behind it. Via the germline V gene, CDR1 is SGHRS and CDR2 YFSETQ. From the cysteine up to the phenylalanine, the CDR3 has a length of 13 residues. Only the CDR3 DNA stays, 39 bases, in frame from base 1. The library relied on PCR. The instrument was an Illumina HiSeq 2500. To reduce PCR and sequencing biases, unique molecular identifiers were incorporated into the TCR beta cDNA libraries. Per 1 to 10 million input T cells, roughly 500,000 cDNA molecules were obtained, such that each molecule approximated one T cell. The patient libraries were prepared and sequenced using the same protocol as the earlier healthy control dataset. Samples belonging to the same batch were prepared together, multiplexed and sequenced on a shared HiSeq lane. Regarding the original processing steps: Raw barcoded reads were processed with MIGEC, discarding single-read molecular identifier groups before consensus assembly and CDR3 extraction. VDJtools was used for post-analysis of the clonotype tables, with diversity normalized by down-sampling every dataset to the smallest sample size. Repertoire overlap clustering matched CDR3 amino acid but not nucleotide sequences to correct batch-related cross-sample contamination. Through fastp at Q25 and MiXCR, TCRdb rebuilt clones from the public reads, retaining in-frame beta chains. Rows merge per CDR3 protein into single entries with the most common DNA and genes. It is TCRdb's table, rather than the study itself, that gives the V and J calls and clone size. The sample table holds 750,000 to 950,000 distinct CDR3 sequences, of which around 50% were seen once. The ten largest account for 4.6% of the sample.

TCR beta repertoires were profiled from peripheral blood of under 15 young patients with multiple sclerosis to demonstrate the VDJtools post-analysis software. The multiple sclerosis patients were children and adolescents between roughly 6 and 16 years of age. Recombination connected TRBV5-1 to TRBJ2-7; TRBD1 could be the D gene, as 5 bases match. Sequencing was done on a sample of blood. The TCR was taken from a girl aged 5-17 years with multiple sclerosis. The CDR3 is CASSAGQAYEQYF. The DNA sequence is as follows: TGTGCCAGCAGCGCTGGACAAGCCTACGAGCAGTACTTC.